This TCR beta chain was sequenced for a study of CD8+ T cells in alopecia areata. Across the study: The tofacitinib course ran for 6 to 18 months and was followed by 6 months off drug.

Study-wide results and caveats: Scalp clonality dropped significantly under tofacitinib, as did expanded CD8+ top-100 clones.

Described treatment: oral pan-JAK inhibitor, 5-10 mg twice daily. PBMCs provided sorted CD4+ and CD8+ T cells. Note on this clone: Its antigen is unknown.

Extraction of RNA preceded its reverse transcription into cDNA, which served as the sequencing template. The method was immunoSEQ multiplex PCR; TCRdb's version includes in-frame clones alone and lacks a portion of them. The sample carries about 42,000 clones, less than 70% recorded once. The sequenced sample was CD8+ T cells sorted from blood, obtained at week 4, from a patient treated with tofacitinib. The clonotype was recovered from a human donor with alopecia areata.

CDR3 amino acids: CSVQLSYGYTF. Written as DNA, the CDR3 is TGCAGCGTGCAACTTAGCTATGGCTACACCTTC. This chain joins TRBV29-1 and TRBJ1-2; D unresolved. V was shortened by 6 bases and J by 4 bases, with 9 bases between the two germline ends. Germline CDR1 SQVTM, CDR2 ANQGSEA. This CDR3 has 11 amino acids.